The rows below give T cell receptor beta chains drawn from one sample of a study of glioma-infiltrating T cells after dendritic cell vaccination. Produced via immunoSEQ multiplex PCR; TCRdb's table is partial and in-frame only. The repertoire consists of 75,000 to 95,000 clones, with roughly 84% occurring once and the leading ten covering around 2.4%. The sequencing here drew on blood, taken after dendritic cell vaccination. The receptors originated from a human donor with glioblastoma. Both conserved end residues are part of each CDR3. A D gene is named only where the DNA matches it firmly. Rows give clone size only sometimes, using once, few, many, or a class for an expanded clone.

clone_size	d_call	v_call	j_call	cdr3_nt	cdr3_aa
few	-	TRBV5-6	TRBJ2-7	TGTGCCAGCAGCTCACAGGGAACCCTCTCCTACGAGCAGTACTTC	CASSSQGTLSYEQYF
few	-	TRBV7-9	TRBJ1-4	TGTGCCAGCAGCAATTCTCGACAGGCAACTAATGAAAAACTGTTTTTT	CASSNSRQATNEKLFF
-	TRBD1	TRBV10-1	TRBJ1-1	TGCGCCAGCAGTGAGTCCGGGACAGGGAGCAGGGCTTTCTTT	CASSESGTGSRAFF
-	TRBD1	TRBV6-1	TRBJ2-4	TGTGCCAGCAGTTATCCACAGGGGGCAAACATTCAGTACTTC	CASSYPQGANIQYF
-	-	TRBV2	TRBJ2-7	TGTGCCAGCAGCCCTACGTACGAGCAGTACTTC	CASSPTYEQYF
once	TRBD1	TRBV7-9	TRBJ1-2	TGTGCCAGCAGCTTACTCTCGGGACAGGGCAACTATGGCTACACCTTC	CASSLLSGQGNYGYTF
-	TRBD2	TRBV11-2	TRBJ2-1	TGTGCCAGCAGCTCCAGACTAGCGGGAGGTCACAATGAGCAGTTCTTC	CASSSRLAGGHNEQFF
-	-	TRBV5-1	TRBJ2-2	TGCGCCAGCAGCTTGGGCCGCAGAGGAGCCGGGGAGCTGTTTTTT	CASSLGRRGAGELFF
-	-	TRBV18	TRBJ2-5	TGTGCCAGCTCACCAGCTAGCTCCGGAGAGACCCAGTACTTC	CASSPASSGETQYF
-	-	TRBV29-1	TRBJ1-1	TGCAGCGCCACAGTGAACACTGAAGCTTTCTTT	CSATVNTEAFF
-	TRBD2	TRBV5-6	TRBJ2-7	TGTGCCAGCAGCTTCTTTTCTGTAGCGGGGGAGACCTACGAGCAGTACTTC	CASSFFSVAGETYEQYF
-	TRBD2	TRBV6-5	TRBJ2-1	TGTGCCAGCAGCCGGACGGTAGCGGGATCGGGTGAGCAGTTCTTC	CASSRTVAGSGEQFF
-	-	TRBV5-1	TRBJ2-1	TGCGCCAGCAGCTCTCTCGGCGGGAATGAGCAGTTCTTC	CASSSLGGNEQFF
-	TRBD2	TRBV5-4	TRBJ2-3	TGTGCCAGCAGCTTGACGGGGGGGTTCCCAGATACGCAGTATTTT	CASSLTGGFPDTQYF
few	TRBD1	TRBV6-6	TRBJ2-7	TGTGCCAGCAGTTACCCACAGGGGGCTTCCTACGAGCAGTACTTC	CASSYPQGASYEQYF
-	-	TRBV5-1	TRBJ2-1	TGCGCCAGCAGCTTCCTAGCAGGGGGGACCTACAATGAGCAGTTCTTC	CASSFLAGGTYNEQFF
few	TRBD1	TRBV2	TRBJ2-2	TGTGCCAGCAGTCGGGACAGCGCGAACACCGGGGAGCTGTTTTTT	CASSRDSANTGELFF
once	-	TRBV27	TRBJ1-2	TGTGCCAGTAGGGGGAGTTCTAACTATGGCTACACCTTC	CASRGSSNYGYTF
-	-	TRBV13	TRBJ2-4	TGTGCCAGCAGCTCGGACCCCCGGGGTAACATTCAGTACTTC	CASSSDPRGNIQYF
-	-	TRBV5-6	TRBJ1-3	TGTGCCAGCAGCTTGACAGGGAGAGGAAACACCATATATTTT	CASSLTGRGNTIYF